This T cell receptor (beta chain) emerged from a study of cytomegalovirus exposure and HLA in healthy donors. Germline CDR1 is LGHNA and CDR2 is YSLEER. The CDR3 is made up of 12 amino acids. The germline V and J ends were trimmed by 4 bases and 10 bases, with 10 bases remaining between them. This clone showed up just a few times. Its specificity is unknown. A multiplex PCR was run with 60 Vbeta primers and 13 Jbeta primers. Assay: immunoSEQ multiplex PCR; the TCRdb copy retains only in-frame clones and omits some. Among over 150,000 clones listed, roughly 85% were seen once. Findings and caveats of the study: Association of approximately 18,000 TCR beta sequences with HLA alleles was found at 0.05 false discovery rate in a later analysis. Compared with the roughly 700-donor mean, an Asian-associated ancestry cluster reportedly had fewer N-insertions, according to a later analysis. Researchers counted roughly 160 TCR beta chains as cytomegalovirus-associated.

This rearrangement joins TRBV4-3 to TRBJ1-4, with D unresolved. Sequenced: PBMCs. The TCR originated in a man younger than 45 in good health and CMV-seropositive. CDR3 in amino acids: CASSLRVGKLFF. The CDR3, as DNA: TGCGCCAGCAGCCTGAGGGTGGGAAAACTGTTTTTT.